A selection of T cell receptor beta chains follows, all from one sample in a study of blood T cells in healthy people across ages. TCRdb re-called the 5' RACE reads with MiXCR, one entry per CDR3 protein. The sample contains around 1.7 million distinct CDR3 sequences, roughly 30% of which appear only once. The sequenced material came from blood. Every receptor here comes from a woman in her twenties or thirties in good health. The CDR3 runs from the conserved cysteine through the conserved F or W. D genes are given only for firm matches. The listing skips clone size in some rows; elsewhere it reads once, few, many or a size class.

TRBJ2-5,.,few,TRBV5-1,TGCGCCGGCAGCTTGTCAGGGAAAGAGACCCAGTACTTC,CAGSLSGKETQYF
TRBJ1-3,.,.,TRBV28,TGTGCCAGCAGTTTGTATCCGGACACCATATATTTT,CASSLYPDTIYF
TRBJ2-7,.,few,TRBV12-3/TRBV12-4,TGTGCCAGCAGCGAACAGGTTCTTGGGGCCTACGAGCAGTACTTC,CASSEQVLGAYEQYF
TRBJ2-5,.,many,TRBV7-3,TGTGCCAGCAGCTTATATTCTCGGGAGACCCAGTACTTC,CASSLYSRETQYF
TRBJ2-1,.,.,TRBV6-2/TRBV6-3,TGTGCCAGCGTCTTCCACGGGGGCGGCTTGCAGTTCTTC,CASVFHGGGLQFF
TRBJ2-1,.,few,TRBV27,TGTGCCAGCAGTTCGGGACGGCTCAGGGAGCAGTTCTTC,CASSSGRLREQFF
TRBJ2-1,.,few,TRBV19,TGTGCCAGTAGCGTTGGACTGGAGGAGGGCAATGAGCAGTTCTTC,CASSVGLEEGNEQFF
TRBJ1-1,.,.,TRBV9,TGTGCCAGCAGCGTACATGACTGGGGGGAGACGAACACTGAAGCTTTCTTT,CASSVHDWGETNTEAFF
TRBJ2-1,.,.,TRBV7-6,TGTGCCAGCAGCTTCAGGTCAAATGGGGATGAGCAGTTCTTC,CASSFRSNGDEQFF
TRBJ2-5,.,.,TRBV11-3,TGTGCCAGCAGTTATGACTTCCAAGAGACCCAGTACTTC,CASSYDFQETQYF